This T cell receptor beta chain was recorded in a study of regulatory T cells in long-lasting Graves disease. Overall study: Those with persistent Graves' disease had received antithyroid drugs for over 5 years with positive TSH receptor antibodies.

General study points: Whereas new patients shared 800 to 1,000 public clonotypes, persistent patients shared more, at about 2,500. Repertoires from persistent disease leaned toward TRBV28, TRBJ1-2 and TRBJ2-5.

V was cut by 0 bases and J by 4 bases, with 15 bases left in between. The germline V gene encodes CDR1 LNHNV and CDR2 YYDKDF (reference sequence). The CDR3 length is 16 residues. CDR3-region Arm-PCR and iRepertoire HTBI primers produced the TCR beta libraries. Via MiXCR, TCRdb re-called the multiplex PCR reads, giving one row per CDR3 protein. The table lists roughly 300,000 distinct CDR3 sequences, around a fifth of them singletons. This clonotype was detected many times. The antigen remains unidentified. As for time point: persistent/refractory GD, antithyroid drugs over 5 years with positive TRAb. Scientists built the TCR library using RNA that was extracted from PBMCs.

The chain recombines TRBV15 with TRBJ1-1; no reliable D call. The sequence derives from a female donor with Graves disease. The sample in question was peripheral blood mononuclear cells (PBMCs), obtained when the disease was refractory, from a patient treated with antithyroid drugs. The CDR3 is CATSRDWEGVGTEAFF. Here the CDR3 DNA reads TGTGCCACCAGCAGAGATTGGGAGGGAGTCGGCACTGAAGCTTTCTTT.